This entry lists 16 T cell receptor beta chains sequenced from one sample in a study of control samples from healthy donors and cancer patients. TCRdb keeps only in-frame clones here, not all; method: immunoSEQ multiplex PCR. Among around 82,000 clones listed, around nine tenths were seen once. The sample consisted of blood. These receptors were collected from a man in his fifties in good health.

The J gene is TRBJ2-3, the V gene TRBV6-1; 8 bases are shared with TRBD1. CDR1 and CDR2 from the germline V gene are MNHNS and SASEGT. This CDR3 is 15 amino acids long. Unmatched junction bases numbered 6, after V lost 2 bases and J lost 5 bases. DNA for the CDR3: TGTGCCAGCAGTGAAAGGCAGGGGGCGGAAGATACGCAGTATTTT. Amino acids: CASSERQGAEDTQYF.

The chain is built from TRBV6-5 and TRBJ1-1, with a weak D call TRBD1 (6 bases). Germline V gene data show CDR1 as MNHEY and CDR2 as SVGAGI. V dropped 5 bases and J dropped 5 bases, with 15 bases sitting between them. This CDR3 comprises 14 residues. CDR3 bases: TGTGCCAGCAGTACAGGGACTCGAGGGACTGAAGCTTTCTTT. Its translation: CASSTGTRGTEAFF.

The gene calls are TRBV11-2 and TRBJ1-1; 12 positions match TRBD1. The CDR3 is 15 residues long. Per germline, CDR1 SGHAT and CDR2 FQNNGV. V trimming: 3 bases; J trimming: 5 bases; junction bases outside the gene matches: 4. The CDR3 spells CASSFGDRGQTEAFF. The CDR3 DNA sequence: TGTGCCAGCAGCTTCGGGGACAGGGGGCAAACTGAAGCTTTCTTT.

V gene TRBV24-1 combines with J gene TRBJ2-3; D not certain. CDR1 is KGHDR and CDR2 is SFDVKD in the germline V gene. The CDR3 length is 16 residues. V dropped 3 bases and J dropped 0 bases, with 12 bases sitting between them. For the CDR3, the DNA is TGTGCCACCAGTGATCCCAAAACGTTAAGCACAGATACGCAGTATTTT. Protein sequence: CATSDPKTLSTDTQYF.

This rearrangement joins TRBV20-1 to TRBJ2-7; D is ambiguous. The V end was cut by 3 bases, the J end by 4 bases, with 7 bases between. The CDR3 extends over 11 amino acids. Germline V CDR1 and CDR2: DFQATT, SNEGSKA (reference sequence). CDR3 sequence (DNA): TGCAGTGCTAGCGATACATACGAGCAGTACTTC. Translation: CSASDTYEQYF.

This chain connects TRBV5-8 to TRBJ2-3; no clear D gene. This CDR3 has 12 amino acids. The V gene lost 6 bases and the J gene lost 14 bases, with 19 bases spanning the gap. Germline CDR1 reads SGHTS; CDR2 reads YDEGEE. CDR3 in amino acids: CASISWTLKRYF. In nucleotides, the CDR3 is TGTGCCAGCATCTCGTGGACGTTAAAGCGGTATTTT. Full variable domain (remainder filled in from reference TRBV5-8 and TRBJ2-3): EAGVTQSPTHLIKTRGQQATLRCSPISGHTSVYWYQQALGLGLQFLLWYDEGEERNRGNFPPRFSGRQFPNYSSELNVNALELEDSALYLCASISWTLKRYFGPGTRLTVL.

V gene TRBV11-2 combines with J gene TRBJ2-1; D might be TRBD1 or TRBD2, each matching 5 bases. V lost 3 bases to trimming and J lost 5 bases, with 5 bases between them. From germline, CDR1 is SGHAT and CDR2 FQNNGV. This CDR3 has 12 residues. In DNA form, the CDR3 reads TGTGCCAGCAGCTTGGGGGACAATGAGCAGTTCTTC. Residues: CASSLGDNEQFF.

The gene calls are TRBV6-5 and TRBJ2-2; perhaps TRBD1 as D (5 bases). Trimming cost V 6 bases and J 7 bases, with 9 bases left between them. The CDR3 covers 12 residues. From germline, CDR1 is MNHEY and CDR2 SVGAGI. The chain's CDR3 is CASRPGIGELFF. CDR3 bases: TGTGCCAGCAGGCCAGGGATCGGGGAGCTGTTTTTT.

The chain employs TRBV6-2 or TRBV6-3 and TRBJ1-1; D gene uncertain. Deletions cut 2 bases from V and 1 base from J, with 11 bases between. This CDR3 contains 15 residues. Germline V gives CDR1 MNHEY, CDR2 SVGEGT. The CDR3 loop is CASSYRWQRNTEAFF. CDR3 in DNA: TGTGCCAGCAGTTACCGTTGGCAGAGGAACACTGAAGCTTTCTTT.

The chain links TRBV18 to TRBJ1-2, with 12 bases matching TRBD1. J gave up 3 bases and V 2 bases, and 4 bases lay outside the gene matches. This CDR3 is built from 16 residues. The germline V gene encodes CDR1 KGHSH and CDR2 LQKENI. CDR3 sequence reads: CASSPSGTGGDYGYTF. CDR3 DNA: TGTGCCAGCTCACCATCCGGGACAGGGGGCGACTATGGCTACACCTTC.

The rearrangement links TRBV4-2 to TRBJ2-7; a possible D gene is TRBD1 (6 bases). The V end lost 4 bases, the J end lost 3 bases, and 25 bases lay between the germline ends. Germline V gene sequence: CDR1 LGHNA, CDR2 YNFKEQ. There are 18 residues in the CDR3. Written as DNA, the CDR3 is TGTGCCAGCAGCCCCTGGACAGCTTGCCATACTCCAAACTACGAGCAGTACTTC. Amino acid sequence: CASSPWTACHTPNYEQYF.

The rearrangement links TRBV6-5 to TRBJ2-1; D gene ambiguous. The V and J ends lost 0 bases and 5 bases respectively, with 14 bases between them. The CDR3 contains 16 residues. Looked up from germline, CDR1 is MNHEY and CDR2 is SVGAGI. The CDR3 here is CASSYSKTTMDNEQFF. The CDR3 DNA follows: TGTGCCAGCAGTTACTCGAAGACCACCATGGACAATGAGCAGTTCTTC.

This chain uses TRBV7-6 with TRBJ2-3; 10 bases are shared with TRBD2. The length of the CDR3 is 16 residues. In germline, CDR1 is SGHVS, CDR2 FNYEAQ. J gave up 4 bases and V 1 base, and 5 bases lay outside the gene matches. Here the CDR3 reads CASSLGGAGGADTQYF. The CDR3 nucleotides read TGTGCCAGCAGCTTAGGTGGAGCGGGGGGGGCAGATACGCAGTATTTT.

The J gene is TRBJ2-2, the V gene TRBV3-1 (or the pseudogene TRBV3-2); 14 bases are shared with TRBD2. The CDR3 is 18 residues long. V lost 7 bases to trimming and J lost 0 bases; unmatched junction nucleotides: 7. Germline V gene sequence: CDR1 LGHDT, CDR2 YNNKEL (reference sequence). CDR3: CASNQRGLAGANTGELFF. The CDR3 bases are TGTGCCAGCAACCAGAGGGGACTAGCGGGGGCGAACACCGGGGAGCTGTTTTTT.

The chain links TRBV5-6 to TRBJ2-7, with TRBD2 matching over 7 bases. V lost 4 bases to trimming and J lost 0 bases; unmatched junction nucleotides: 13. This CDR3 has 17 amino acids. Germline CDR1 SGHDT, CDR2 YYEEEE. This CDR3 is CASSLGDYEMSSYEQYF. CDR3 sequence (DNA): TGTGCCAGCAGCCTGGGGGACTACGAGATGAGCTCCTACGAGCAGTACTTC.

V gene TRBV6-2 or TRBV6-3 combines with J gene TRBJ2-3; perhaps D is TRBD1 or TRBD2 (5 bases each). Trimming shortened V by 6 bases and J by 0 bases, and 22 bases separated the two germline ends. Germline values: CDR1 MNHEY, CDR2 SVGEGT. The CDR3 length is 18 residues. CDR3 in amino acids: CASSLGAGALLSTDTQYF. The CDR3 DNA follows: TGTGCCAGCAGCCTAGGGGCGGGCGCTCTACTTAGCACAGATACGCAGTATTTT.